A single T cell receptor beta chain is shown here with its context. The data stem from a study of cytomegalovirus exposure and HLA in healthy donors. 60 Vbeta and 13 Jbeta primers were used in PCR. Method: immunoSEQ multiplex PCR; TCRdb's copy keeps in-frame clones and lacks some. This sample has about 150,000 clones, with roughly 77% found just once. J gave up 0 bases and V 0 bases, and 9 bases lay outside the gene matches. CDR1 and CDR2 (germline): MGHRA, YSYEKL. The CDR3 is made up of 19 amino acids. The sequence derives from a human donor in good health. The sample taken for sequencing was PBMCs. The V and J genes are TRBV4-1 and TRBJ2-3, with 10 bases matching TRBD2. Here the CDR3 DNA reads TGCGCCAGCAGCCAAGATCTAGCGGGAGTCACCTCTAGCACAGATACGCAGTATTTT. It encodes CASSQDLAGVTSSTDTQYF.